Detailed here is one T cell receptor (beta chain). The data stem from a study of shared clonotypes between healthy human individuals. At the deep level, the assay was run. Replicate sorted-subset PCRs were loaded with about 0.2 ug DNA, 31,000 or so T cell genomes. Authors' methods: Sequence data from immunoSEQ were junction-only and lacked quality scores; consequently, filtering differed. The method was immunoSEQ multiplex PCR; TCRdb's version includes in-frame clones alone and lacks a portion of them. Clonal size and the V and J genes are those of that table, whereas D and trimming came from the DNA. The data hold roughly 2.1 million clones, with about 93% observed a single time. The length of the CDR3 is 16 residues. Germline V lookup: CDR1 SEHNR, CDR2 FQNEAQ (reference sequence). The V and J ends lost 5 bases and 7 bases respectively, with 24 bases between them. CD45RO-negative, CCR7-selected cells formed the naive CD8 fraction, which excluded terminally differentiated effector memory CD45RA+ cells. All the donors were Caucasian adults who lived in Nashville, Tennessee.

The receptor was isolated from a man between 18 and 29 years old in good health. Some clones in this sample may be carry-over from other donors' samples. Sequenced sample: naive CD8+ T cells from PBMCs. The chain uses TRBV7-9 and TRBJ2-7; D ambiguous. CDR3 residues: CASSPYFGPTTGEQYF. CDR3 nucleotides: TGTGCCAGCAGCCCCTATTTTGGGCCAACCACTGGAGAGCAGTACTTC.